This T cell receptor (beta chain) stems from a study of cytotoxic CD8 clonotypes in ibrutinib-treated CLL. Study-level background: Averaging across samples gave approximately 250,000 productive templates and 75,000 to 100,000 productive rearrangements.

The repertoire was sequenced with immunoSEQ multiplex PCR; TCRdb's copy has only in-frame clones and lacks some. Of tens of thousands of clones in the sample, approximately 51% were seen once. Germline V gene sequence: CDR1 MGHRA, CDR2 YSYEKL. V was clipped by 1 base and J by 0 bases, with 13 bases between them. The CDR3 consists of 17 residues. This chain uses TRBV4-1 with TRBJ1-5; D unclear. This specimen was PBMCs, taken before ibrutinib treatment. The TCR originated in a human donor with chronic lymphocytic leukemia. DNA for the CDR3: TGCGCCAGCAGCCAAGTTCCCACAGTTACTAGCAATCAGCCCCAGCATTTT. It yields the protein CASSQVPTVTSNQPQHF.